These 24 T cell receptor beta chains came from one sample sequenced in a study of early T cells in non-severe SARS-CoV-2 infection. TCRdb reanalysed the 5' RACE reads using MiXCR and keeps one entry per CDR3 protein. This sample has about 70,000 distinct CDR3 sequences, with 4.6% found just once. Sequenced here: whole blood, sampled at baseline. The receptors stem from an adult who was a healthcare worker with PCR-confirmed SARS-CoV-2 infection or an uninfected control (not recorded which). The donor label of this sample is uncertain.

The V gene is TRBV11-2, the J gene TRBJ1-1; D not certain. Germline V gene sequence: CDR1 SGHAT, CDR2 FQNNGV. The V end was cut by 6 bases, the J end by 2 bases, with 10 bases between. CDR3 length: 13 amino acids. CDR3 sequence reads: CASRSRSNTEAFF. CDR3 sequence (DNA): TGTGCCAGCAGATCCCGGAGCAACACTGAAGCTTTCTTT.

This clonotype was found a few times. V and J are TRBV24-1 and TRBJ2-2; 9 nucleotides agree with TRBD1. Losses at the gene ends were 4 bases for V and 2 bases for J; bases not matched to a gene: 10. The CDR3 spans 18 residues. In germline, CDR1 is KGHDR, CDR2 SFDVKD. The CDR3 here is CATSEMGTGSSNTGELFF. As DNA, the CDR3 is TGTGCCACCAGTGAGATGGGGACAGGGTCGTCTAACACCGGGGAGCTGTTTTTT.

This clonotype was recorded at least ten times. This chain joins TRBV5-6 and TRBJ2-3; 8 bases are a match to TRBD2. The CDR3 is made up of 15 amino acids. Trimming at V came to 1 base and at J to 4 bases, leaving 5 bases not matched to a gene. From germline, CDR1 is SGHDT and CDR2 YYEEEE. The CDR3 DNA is TGTGCCAGCAGCTTGCAAAGCGGGGGTTCAGATACGCAGTATTTT. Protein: CASSLQSGGSDTQYF.

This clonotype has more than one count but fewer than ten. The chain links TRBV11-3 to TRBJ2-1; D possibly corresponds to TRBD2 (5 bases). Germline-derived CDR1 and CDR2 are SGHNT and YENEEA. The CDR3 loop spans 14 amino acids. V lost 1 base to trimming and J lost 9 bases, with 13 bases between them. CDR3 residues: CASSLVSGVGEQFF. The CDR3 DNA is TGTGCCAGCAGCTTAGTGTCCGGGGTAGGTGAGCAGTTCTTC.

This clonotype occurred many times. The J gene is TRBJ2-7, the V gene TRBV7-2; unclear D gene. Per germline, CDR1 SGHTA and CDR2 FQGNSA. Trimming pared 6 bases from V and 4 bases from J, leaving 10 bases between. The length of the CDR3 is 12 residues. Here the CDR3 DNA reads TGTGCCAGCAGTTCCTCCGGTTACGAGCAGTACTTC. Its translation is CASSSSGYEQYF. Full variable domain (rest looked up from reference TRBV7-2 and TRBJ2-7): GAGVSQSPSNKVTEKGKDVELRCDPISGHTALYWYRQSLGQGLEFLIYFQGNSAPDKSGLPSDRFSAERTGGSVSTLTIQRTQQEDSAVYLCASSSSGYEQYFGPGTRLTVT.

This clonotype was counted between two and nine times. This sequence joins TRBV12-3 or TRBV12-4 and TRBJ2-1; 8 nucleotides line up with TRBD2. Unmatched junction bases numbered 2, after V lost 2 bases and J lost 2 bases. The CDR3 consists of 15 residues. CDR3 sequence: CASSLTGGPYNEQFF. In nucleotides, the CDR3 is TGTGCCAGCAGTTTAACGGGGGGGCCCTACAATGAGCAGTTCTTC.

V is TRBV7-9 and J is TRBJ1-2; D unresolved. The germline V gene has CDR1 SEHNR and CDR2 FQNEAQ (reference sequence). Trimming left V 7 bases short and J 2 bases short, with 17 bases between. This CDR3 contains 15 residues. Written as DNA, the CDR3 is TGTGCCAGCACCCGGCGCGTCTCCACCAACTATGGCTACACCTTC. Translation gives CASTRRVSTNYGYTF.

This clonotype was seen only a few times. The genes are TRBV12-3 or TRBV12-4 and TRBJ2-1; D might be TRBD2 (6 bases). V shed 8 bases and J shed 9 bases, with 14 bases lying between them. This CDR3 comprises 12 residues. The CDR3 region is CASLGRGSEQFF. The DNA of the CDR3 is TGTGCCAGCCTTGGTCGGGGGAGTGAGCAGTTCTTC.

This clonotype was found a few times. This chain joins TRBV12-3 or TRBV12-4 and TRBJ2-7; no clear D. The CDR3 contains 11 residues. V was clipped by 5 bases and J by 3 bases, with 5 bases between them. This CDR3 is CASSRLYEQYF. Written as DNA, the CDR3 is TGTGCCAGCAGTCGACTCTACGAGCAGTACTTC.

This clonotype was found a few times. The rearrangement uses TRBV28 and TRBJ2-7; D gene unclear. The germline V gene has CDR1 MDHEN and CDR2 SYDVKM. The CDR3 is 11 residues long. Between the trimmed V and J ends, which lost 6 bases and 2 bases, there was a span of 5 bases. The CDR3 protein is CASSVPYEQYF. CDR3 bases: TGTGCCAGCAGCGTGCCCTACGAGCAGTACTTC.

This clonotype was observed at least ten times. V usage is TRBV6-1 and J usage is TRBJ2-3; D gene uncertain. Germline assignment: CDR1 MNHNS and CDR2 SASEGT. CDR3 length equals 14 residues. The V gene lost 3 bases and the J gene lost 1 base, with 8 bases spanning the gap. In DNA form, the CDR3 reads TGTGCCAGCAGTGATTCGGTAGGCACAGATACGCAGTATTTT. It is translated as CASSDSVGTDTQYF.

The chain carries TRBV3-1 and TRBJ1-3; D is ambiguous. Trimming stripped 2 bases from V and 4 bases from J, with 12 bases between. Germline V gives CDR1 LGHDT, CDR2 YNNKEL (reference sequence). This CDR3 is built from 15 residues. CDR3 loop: CASSQRRVTGNTIYF. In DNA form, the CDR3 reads TGTGCCAGCAGCCAACGCCGGGTGACGGGAAACACCATATATTTT.

The chain's CDR3 is CASRRGQSLNQPQHF. CDR3 bases: TGTGCCAGCAGAAGGGGACAGAGCCTTAATCAGCCCCAGCATTTT. The chain combines TRBV2 with TRBJ1-5; 7 nucleotides match TRBD1. V was pared by 6 bases and J by 4 bases, with 9 bases of the junction left unmatched. The CDR3 extends over 15 amino acids. Germline V gene lookup returns CDR1 SNHLY and CDR2 FYNNEI.

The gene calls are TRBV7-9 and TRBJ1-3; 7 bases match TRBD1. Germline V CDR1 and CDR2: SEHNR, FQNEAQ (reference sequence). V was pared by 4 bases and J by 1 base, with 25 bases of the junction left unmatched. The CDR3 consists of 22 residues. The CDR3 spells CASSSSRDFDRAGRSSGNTIYF. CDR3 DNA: TGTGCCAGCAGCTCATCCCGAGACTTCGACAGGGCCGGACGGAGTTCTGGAAACACCATATATTTT.

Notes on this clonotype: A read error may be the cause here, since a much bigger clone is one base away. CDR3 in DNA: TGTGTCAGCAGTTACTCAACGGGACTCAATGAGCAGTTCTTC. Translated: CVSSYSTGLNEQFF. This chain uses TRBV6-5 with TRBJ2-1; D may be TRBD2 (6 bases). CDR3 length equals 14 residues. The germline gives CDR1 MNHEY, CDR2 SVGAGI.

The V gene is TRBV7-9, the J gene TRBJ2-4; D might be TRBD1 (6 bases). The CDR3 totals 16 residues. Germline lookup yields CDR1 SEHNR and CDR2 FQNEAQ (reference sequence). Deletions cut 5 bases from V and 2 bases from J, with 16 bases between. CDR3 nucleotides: TGTGCCAGCAGCCAGGGGCCCCTTACGTCCAAAAACATTCAGTACTTC. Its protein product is CASSQGPLTSKNIQYF.

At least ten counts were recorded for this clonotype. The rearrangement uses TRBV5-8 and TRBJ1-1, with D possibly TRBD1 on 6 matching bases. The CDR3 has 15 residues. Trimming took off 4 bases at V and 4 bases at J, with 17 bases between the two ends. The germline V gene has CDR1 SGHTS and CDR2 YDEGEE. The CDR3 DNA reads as TGTGCCAGCAGCCTGGGCACAGGGTCGGGCACTGAAGCTTTCTTT. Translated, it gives CASSLGTGSGTEAFF.

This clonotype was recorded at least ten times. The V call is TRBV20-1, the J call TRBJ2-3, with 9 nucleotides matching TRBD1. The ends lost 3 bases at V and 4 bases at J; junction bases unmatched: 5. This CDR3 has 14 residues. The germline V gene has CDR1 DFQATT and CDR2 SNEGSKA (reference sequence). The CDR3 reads CSARRTGVADTQYF. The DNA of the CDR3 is TGCAGTGCTAGGCGGACAGGGGTGGCAGATACGCAGTATTTT.

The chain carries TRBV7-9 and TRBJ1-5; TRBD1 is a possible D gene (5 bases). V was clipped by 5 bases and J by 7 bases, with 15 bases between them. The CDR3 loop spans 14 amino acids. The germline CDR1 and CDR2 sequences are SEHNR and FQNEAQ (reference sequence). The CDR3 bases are TGTGCCAGCAGCCCAGGGAGCGCAAGCCAGCCCCAGCATTTT. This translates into CASSPGSASQPQHF. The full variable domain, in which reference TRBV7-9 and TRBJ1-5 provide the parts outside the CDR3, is DTGVSQNPRHKITKRGQNVTFRCDPISEHNRLYWYRQTLGQGPEFLTYFQNEAQLEKSRLLSDRFSAERPKGSFSTLEIQRTEQGDSAMYLCASSPGSASQPQHFGDGTRLSIL.

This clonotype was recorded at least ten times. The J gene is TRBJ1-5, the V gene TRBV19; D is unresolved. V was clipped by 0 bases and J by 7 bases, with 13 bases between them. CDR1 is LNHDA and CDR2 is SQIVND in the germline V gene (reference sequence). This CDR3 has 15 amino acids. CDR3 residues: CASSIDSPARQPQHF. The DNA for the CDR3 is TGTGCCAGTAGTATAGACTCCCCGGCGAGGCAGCCCCAGCATTTT. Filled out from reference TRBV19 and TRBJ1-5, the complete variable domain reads DGGITQSPKYLFRKEGQNVTLSCEQNLNHDAMYWYRQDPGQGLRLIYYSQIVNDFQKGDIAEGYSVSREKKESFPLTVTSAQKNPTAFYLCASSIDSPARQPQHFGDGTRLSIL.

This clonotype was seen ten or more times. This chain's CDR3 is CASSAHGTSNTEAFF. CDR3 nucleotides: TGTGCCAGCAGCGCGCATGGGACATCAAACACTGAAGCTTTCTTT. The chain links TRBV9 to TRBJ1-1; the D gene is possibly TRBD1 (6 bases). Germline-derived CDR1 and CDR2 are SGDLS and YYNGEE. Trimming took 3 bases from V and 2 from J, leaving 14 bases between them. This CDR3 has 15 residues.

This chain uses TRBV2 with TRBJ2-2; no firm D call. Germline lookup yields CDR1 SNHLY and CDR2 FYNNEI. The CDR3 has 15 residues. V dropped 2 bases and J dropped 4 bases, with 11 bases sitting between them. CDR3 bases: TGTGCCAGCAGTGAATTGGCAGGACCCACCGGGGAGCTGTTTTTT. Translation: CASSELAGPTGELFF.

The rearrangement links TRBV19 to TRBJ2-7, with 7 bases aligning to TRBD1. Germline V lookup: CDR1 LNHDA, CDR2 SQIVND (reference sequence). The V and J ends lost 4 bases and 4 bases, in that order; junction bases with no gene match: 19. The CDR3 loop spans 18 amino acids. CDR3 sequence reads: CASSTRPGTARFGYEQYF. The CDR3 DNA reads TGTGCCAGTAGTACTCGACCCGGGACAGCTCGTTTTGGGTACGAGCAGTACTTC.

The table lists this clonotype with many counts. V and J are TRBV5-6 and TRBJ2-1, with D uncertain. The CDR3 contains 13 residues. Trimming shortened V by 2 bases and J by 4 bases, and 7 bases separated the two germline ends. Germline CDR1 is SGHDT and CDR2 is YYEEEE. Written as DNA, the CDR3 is TGTGCCAGCAGCTTTACCCGATACAATGAGCAGTTCTTC. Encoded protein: CASSFTRYNEQFF. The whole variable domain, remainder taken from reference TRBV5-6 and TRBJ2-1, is DAGVTQSPTHLIKTRGQQVTLRCSPKSGHDTVSWYQQALGQGPQFIFQYYEEEERQRGNFPDRFSGHQFPNYSSELNVNALLLGDSALYLCASSFTRYNEQFFGPGTRLTVL.